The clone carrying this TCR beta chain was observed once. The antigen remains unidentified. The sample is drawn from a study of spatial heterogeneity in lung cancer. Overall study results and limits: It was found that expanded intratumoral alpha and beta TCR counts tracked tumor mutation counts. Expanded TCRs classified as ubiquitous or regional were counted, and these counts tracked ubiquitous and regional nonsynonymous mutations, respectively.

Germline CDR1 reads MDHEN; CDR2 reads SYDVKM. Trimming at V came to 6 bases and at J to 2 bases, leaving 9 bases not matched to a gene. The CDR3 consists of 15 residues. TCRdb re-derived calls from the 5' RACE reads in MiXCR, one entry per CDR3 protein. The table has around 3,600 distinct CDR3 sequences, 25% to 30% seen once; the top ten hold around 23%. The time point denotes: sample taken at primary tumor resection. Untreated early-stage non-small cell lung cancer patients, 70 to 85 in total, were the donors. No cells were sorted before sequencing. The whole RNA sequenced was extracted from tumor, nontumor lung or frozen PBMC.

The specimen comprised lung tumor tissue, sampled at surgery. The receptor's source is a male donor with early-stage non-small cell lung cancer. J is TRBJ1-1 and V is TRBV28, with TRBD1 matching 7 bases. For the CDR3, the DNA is TGTGCCAGCAGGGCAGGGGGTTTTAGTAACACTGAAGCTTTCTTT. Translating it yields CASRAGGFSNTEAFF.